Listed here are 27 T cell receptor beta chains from one sample, sequenced in a study of CD8+CD57+ T cells in acquired aplastic anemia (dated by TCRdb to the late 2010s). This sample was sequenced with an Illumina HiSeq 2000. Genomic DNA served as template for TCR beta VDJ combination and CDR3 sequence profiling. TCRdb itself trimmed the public reads at Q25 with fastp, ran MiXCR and retained productive beta chains. When rows share a CDR3 protein, they turn into one entry using the most common DNA and genes. The sample data list under 500,000 distinct CDR3 sequences, and about a third of these were observed just once. The ten biggest clones cover less than 0.85% of the sample. Expansion of CD8+CD57+ cells had been shown by flow cytometry in the patients chosen for sequencing. Sequenced material: sorted CD4+, CD8+, or CD8+CD57+ T cells (not recorded which) from PBMCs. The receptors stem from a human donor with aplastic anemia.

The V gene is TRBV20-1, the J gene TRBJ2-1; 15 bases map to TRBD2. Trimming cost V 0 bases and J 2 bases; bases outside gene matches: 20. Per the germline V gene, CDR1 is DFQATT and CDR2 is SNEGSKA (reference sequence). CDR3 length: 23 residues. CDR3 sequence: CSARDSRRLGLAGGPFAYNEQFF. CDR3 in DNA: TGCAGTGCTAGAGATTCCCGACGGCTCGGACTAGCGGGAGGGCCTTTTGCCTACAATGAGCAGTTCTTC.

Remarks on this clonotype: At one end the junction does not follow the germline gene, possibly because of a read error. The rearrangement uses TRBV20-1 and TRBJ1-5; perhaps TRBD1 as D (6 bases). Looked up from germline, CDR1 is DFQATT and CDR2 is SNEGSKA (reference sequence). The CDR3 consists of 14 residues. The CDR3: CSAKKGGSDQPQHF. The CDR3 DNA reads as TGCAGTGCAAAAAAGGGGGGTAGCGATCAGCCCCAGCATTTT.

The V and J genes are TRBV12-3 or TRBV12-4 and TRBJ1-1; D possibly corresponds to TRBD1 (6 bases). With 6 bases removed from V and 6 bases from J, the gap between germline ends came to 11 bases. The CDR3 contains 12 residues. CDR3 protein: CASRVGGSEAFF. The CDR3 DNA reads TGTGCCAGCAGGGTAGGGGGTTCTGAAGCTTTCTTT.

This chain uses TRBV2 with TRBJ1-2; 9 nucleotides align to TRBD1. CDR1 SNHLY and CDR2 FYNNEI come from the germline V gene. The V and J ends lost 6 bases and 5 bases, in that order; junction bases with no gene match: 10. The CDR3 runs 15 residues. The CDR3 nucleotides read TGTGCCAGCAGAAAGACGGGACAGGGTTTGTATGGCTACACCTTC. It yields the protein CASRKTGQGLYGYTF.

V gene TRBV2 combines with J gene TRBJ2-1, with 7 nucleotides matching TRBD1. This CDR3 contains 14 residues. V gave up 10 bases and J gave up 5 bases; unmatched junction bases: 11. CDR1 and CDR2 (germline): SNHLY, FYNNEI. This chain's CDR3 is CATKGQTINNEQFF. In DNA form, the CDR3 reads TGTGCCACTAAGGGACAGACCATAAACAATGAGCAGTTCTTC.

The chain couples TRBV30 to TRBJ1-3; D gene unclear. Between the trimmed V and J ends, which lost 2 bases and 8 bases, there was a span of 7 bases. Germline V gene lookup returns CDR1 GTSNPN and CDR2 SVGIG (reference sequence). The CDR3 length is 11 residues. As DNA, the CDR3 is TGTGCCTGGAGTCCCCTAGACACCATATATTTT. Translation: CAWSPLDTIYF. The full variable domain, its missing parts supplied by reference TRBV30 and TRBJ1-3, is SQTIHQWPATLVQPVGSPLSLECTVEGTSNPNLYWYRQAAGRGLQLLFYSVGIGQISSEVPQNLSASRPQDRQFILSSKKLLLSDSGFYLCAWSPLDTIYFGEGSWLTVV.

The sample holds many counts of this clonotype. V is TRBV7-8 and J is TRBJ2-7; D is undetermined. V was cut by 5 bases and J by 2 bases, with 13 bases left in between. CDR3 length: 14 residues. Per germline, CDR1 SGHVS and CDR2 FQNEAQ. The CDR3 spells CASSPRTDAYEQYF. CDR3 sequence (DNA): TGTGCCAGCAGCCCCCGGACGGATGCCTACGAGCAGTACTTC.

This clonotype was found many times. The genes are TRBV2 and TRBJ2-3, with TRBD2 matching over 7 bases. The CDR3 runs 14 residues. Germline CDR1 is SNHLY and CDR2 is FYNNEI. Trimming at V came to 7 bases and at J to 3 bases, leaving 7 bases not matched to a gene. CDR3 loop: CASKGLVGTDTQYF. In DNA, the CDR3 is TGTGCCAGCAAAGGACTAGTGGGGACAGATACGCAGTATTTT.

This clonotype was recorded many times. This rearrangement joins TRBV7-2 to TRBJ1-5, with D tentatively TRBD1 (5 bases). CDR3 length: 13 amino acids. From germline, CDR1 is SGHTA and CDR2 FQGNSA. Trimming cost V 4 bases and J 4 bases, with 8 bases left between them. Here the CDR3 reads CASSSGPNQPQHF. Written as DNA, the CDR3 is TGTGCCAGCAGCTCGGGACCGAATCAGCCCCAGCATTTT.

This clonotype came up many times. V is TRBV19 and J is TRBJ2-4; TRBD2 is a possible D gene (5 bases). This CDR3 comprises 14 residues. V was clipped by 7 bases and J by 7 bases, with 17 bases between them. CDR1 is LNHDA and CDR2 is SQIVND in the germline V gene (reference sequence). This chain's CDR3 is CASTSRELENIQYF. In DNA form, the CDR3 reads TGTGCCAGTACATCTAGGGAGTTGGAGAACATTCAGTACTTC.

In its sample, this clonotype was seen many times. CDR3 residues: CASNQGGGEQYF. The DNA for the CDR3 is TGTGCCAGCAACCAGGGTGGAGGGGAGCAGTACTTC. The chain uses TRBV11-2 and TRBJ2-7, with D maybe TRBD2 (6 bases). V was shortened by 7 bases and J by 7 bases, with 14 bases between the two germline ends. This CDR3 is 12 amino acids long. The germline V gene encodes CDR1 SGHAT and CDR2 FQNNGV.

This clonotype has ten or more counts. The V and J genes are TRBV19 and TRBJ2-5; TRBD1 agrees at 7 bases. In germline, CDR1 is LNHDA, CDR2 SQIVND (reference sequence). The CDR3 is 16 residues long. V lost 5 bases and J lost 8; bases outside the gene matches: 17. Here the CDR3 DNA reads TGTGCCAGTAGTCCACAACAGGGGTTCGGGATAGAAACCCAGTACTTC. Its translation is CASSPQQGFGIETQYF.

This clonotype was observed many times. The V call is TRBV2, the J call TRBJ2-7, with D unresolved. This CDR3 is built from 15 residues. The V end lost 3 bases, the J end lost 2 bases, and 14 bases lay between the germline ends. Germline loops: CDR1 SNHLY, CDR2 FYNNEI. The CDR3 loop is CASSDNGGPTYEQYF. CDR3 sequence (DNA): TGTGCCAGCAGTGATAATGGTGGGCCGACCTACGAGCAGTACTTC.

At least ten counts were recorded for this clonotype. The chain is built from TRBV19 and TRBJ1-1, with 8 bases that match TRBD1. Germline V lookup: CDR1 LNHDA, CDR2 SQIVND (reference sequence). CDR3 length equals 15 residues. Trimming at V came to 4 bases and at J to 1 base, leaving 5 bases not matched to a gene. CDR3 coding DNA: TGTGCCAGTAGTAAACGGGACAGGCGGAACACTGAAGCTTTCTTT. It encodes CASSKRDRRNTEAFF.

This clonotype has more than one count but fewer than ten. V usage is TRBV5-5 and J usage is TRBJ2-1; possible D gene TRBD1, 5 bases. With 7 bases removed from V and 6 bases from J, the gap between germline ends came to 17 bases. Germline V gene data show CDR1 as SGHKS and CDR2 as YYEKEE (reference sequence). The CDR3 runs to 14 residues. CDR3 protein: CASSGPPRVNEQFF. CDR3 DNA: TGTGCCAGCTCCGGGCCCCCCAGGGTCAATGAGCAGTTCTTC.

This clonotype has only a few counts. The chain has TRBV20-1 and TRBJ2-1; TRBD2 agrees at 13 bases. V was clipped by 5 bases and J by 8 bases; unmatched bases: 6. The germline gives CDR1 DFQATT, CDR2 SNEGSKA (reference sequence). This CDR3 has 14 amino acids. As DNA, the CDR3 is TGCAGTGCTTATTGGACTAGCGGGAGCGATGAGCAGTTCTTC. Translated, it gives CSAYWTSGSDEQFF.

This clonotype has only a few counts. V and J are TRBV5-1 and TRBJ2-1, with 11 bases matching TRBD2. There are 15 residues in the CDR3. The trim removed 5 bases at V and 5 bases at J, leaving 6 bases unmatched. Looked up from germline, CDR1 is SGHRS and CDR2 is YFSETQ. CDR3 region: CASSLTSGTNNEQFF. CDR3 DNA sequence: TGCGCCAGCAGTTTGACTAGCGGGACGAACAATGAGCAGTTCTTC.

As for this clonotype: Given a much more abundant clone one base away, this may be a read error. The J gene is TRBJ1-4, the V gene TRBV24-1; TRBD1 matches at 7 bases. The CDR3 spans 15 residues. From germline, CDR1 is KGHDR and CDR2 SFDVKD. The CDR3 DNA follows: TGTGCCACCAGGGACGGGACAGCAACTAATGAAAAACTGCTTTTT. This codes for CATRDGTATNEKLLF.

The chain combines TRBV25-1 with TRBJ1-2; D ambiguous. CDR1 is MGHDK, CDR2 SYGVNS, per germline. Deletions cut 2 bases from V and 0 bases from J, with 10 bases between. The CDR3 has 15 residues. The CDR3 here is CASSEDQVSNYGYTF. The CDR3, as DNA: TGTGCCAGCAGTGAAGACCAGGTTTCTAACTATGGCTACACCTTC.

In this sample, this clonotype turned up many times. The rearrangement links TRBV19 to TRBJ2-1, with TRBD2 identical over 12 bases. The CDR3 is made up of 15 amino acids. V shed 5 bases and J 2 bases; nucleotides not matched to a gene: 1. The V gene's germline CDR1 is LNHDA and CDR2 SQIVND (reference sequence). The CDR3, as DNA: TGTGCCAGTAGTCTAGCGGGAGGGCCCTACAATGAGCAGTTCTTC. Amino acids: CASSLAGGPYNEQFF.

This clonotype was observed a handful of times. The chain carries TRBV12-3 or TRBV12-4 and TRBJ2-7, with D tentatively TRBD1 (6 bases). This CDR3 is built from 14 residues. Deletions cut 6 bases from V and 3 bases from J, with 15 bases between. Written as DNA, the CDR3 is TGTGCCAGCAGCCCGAGGGGGACCTACTACGAGCAGTACTTC. Its protein product is CASSPRGTYYEQYF.

In its sample, this clonotype was seen a few times. This may be a read error: a much more frequent sequence differs by one nucleotide. CDR3 in amino acids: CATGLAAYSEQFF. The CDR3 region has the DNA TGTGCCACCGGACTAGCGGCCTACAGTGAGCAGTTCTTC. The J gene is TRBJ2-1, the V gene TRBV24-1; 10 bases are shared with TRBD2. This CDR3 contains 13 residues. The germline V gene has CDR1 KGHDR and CDR2 SFDVKD.

About this clonotype: A much larger clonotype is one base distant, so this may be a read error. The rearrangement links TRBV7-2 to TRBJ1-2, with D unclear. This CDR3 contains 12 residues. V lost 5 bases and J lost 0, with 4 bases in between. The germline V gene has CDR1 SGHTA and CDR2 FQGNSA. This chain's CDR3 is CASSATNYGYTF. The CDR3 nucleotides read TGTGCCAGCAGCGCTACTAACTATGGCTACACCTTC. The full variable domain, its missing parts supplied by reference TRBV7-2 and TRBJ1-2, is GAGVSQSPSNKVTEKGKDVELRCDPISGHTALYWYRQSLGQGLEFLIYFQGNSAPDKSGLPSDRFSAERTGGSVSTLTIQRTQQEDSAVYLCASSATNYGYTFGSGTRLTVV.

This clonotype has just a few counts. V is TRBV5-4 and J is TRBJ1-1; D remains unclear. This CDR3 is built from 11 residues. V lost 3 bases to trimming and J lost 3 bases, with 3 bases between them. Germline CDR1 reads SGHNT; CDR2 reads YYREEE (reference sequence). The CDR3 DNA reads as TGTGCCAGCAGCTCGCACACTGAAGCTTTCTTT. Translation gives CASSSHTEAFF.

The chain joins TRBV2 to TRBJ2-6; D perhaps matches TRBD1 (6 bases). V lost 5 bases and J 10 bases, leaving 15 bases between the germline ends. The CDR3 runs to 14 residues. Per the germline V gene, CDR1 is SNHLY and CDR2 is FYNNEI. CDR3 DNA: TGTGCCAGCAGTCGACTCCAGGGGTTTAACGTCCTGACTTTC. It is translated as CASSRLQGFNVLTF.

A note on this clonotype: At one end the junction does not follow the germline gene, possibly because of a read error. The chain carries TRBV7-9 and TRBJ2-7; no clear D gene. From germline, CDR1 is SEHNR and CDR2 FQNEAQ (reference sequence). This CDR3 comprises 11 residues. CDR3 coding DNA: TGTGTCAGCAGCTTAGGGTTAGAGCAGTACTTC. It codes for CVSSLGLEQYF.

CDR3 amino acids: CASSQDYQGPTEAFF. CDR3 coding DNA: TGCGCCAGCAGCCAAGACTACCAGGGACCCACTGAAGCTTTCTTT. The chain has TRBV4-3 and TRBJ1-1, with D possibly TRBD1 on 5 matching bases. The length of the CDR3 is 15 residues. Trimming removed 0 bases at V and 4 bases at J, with 12 bases between. Germline-derived CDR1 and CDR2 are LGHNA and YSLEER.